The text below deals with one TCR beta chain. Its antigen is currently unknown. The sequenced template was cDNA made from the entire isolated RNA. Sequenced by immunoSEQ multiplex PCR; TCRdb stores in-frame clones only, minus some. The sample holds some 190,000 clones, about 7.9% seen once. Trimming cost V 2 bases and J 6 bases; bases outside gene matches: 9. CDR3 size: 15 residues. Germline V CDR1 and CDR2: GTSNPN, SVGIG (reference sequence). The data were taken from a study of beta chain features in type 1 diabetes. Sorting based on CD45RO/CCR7/CD25/CD127/CD95/CD27 separated CD4+ naive, central memory, regulatory and stem cell-like memory cells. Study conclusions and caveats: Compared to healthy donors, patients appeared to have naive, central memory and Treg TCRB repertoires that were more alike. The study left unresolved whether HLA type influences TCRB rearrangement. People with Type 1 diabetes carried modestly yet significantly shorter TCRB CDR3s in all four CD4+ subsets.

The chain recombines TRBV30 with TRBJ2-1; TRBD1 matches at 8 bases. This receptor was taken from a man younger than 30 with type 1 diabetes. The sample was central memory CD4+ T cells from blood. CDR3 nucleotides: TGTGCCTGGAGTACCGGGACAGGTGCCTCCAATGAGCAGTTCTTC. Amino acids: CAWSTGTGASNEQFF. Full variable domain (rest looked up from reference TRBV30 and TRBJ2-1): SQTIHQWPATLVQPVGSPLSLECTVEGTSNPNLYWYRQAAGRGLQLLFYSVGIGQISSEVPQNLSASRPQDRQFILSSKKLLLSDSGFYLCAWSTGTGASNEQFFGPGTRLTVL.